One sample yielded the 29 T cell receptor beta chains listed below, sequenced in a study of blood T cell repertoires in COVID-19 (dated by TCRdb to the early 2020s). Receptor libraries were prepared by the immunoSEQ multiplex PCR assay. TCRdb's version of the immuneACCESS table is confined to in-frame rearrangements and falls short of the full clone set. An unresolved V gene accounts for under half of the shortfall where checked; the remainder is of unknown origin. A total of fewer than 250,000 clones appear in this sample, about nine tenths of them only once. 2.6% of the sample goes to the ten largest clones. Specimen: PBMCs or T cells enriched from blood (not recorded which). These receptors all stem from a woman in her 30s with acute COVID-19.

The rearrangement links TRBV6-5 to TRBJ1-2; weak D call: TRBD1 (5 bases). Per germline, CDR1 MNHEY and CDR2 SVGAGI. V dropped 7 bases and J dropped 8 bases, with 17 bases sitting between them. The CDR3 extends over 13 amino acids. The CDR3: CASNVEGIGGYTF. Written as DNA, the CDR3 is TGTGCCAGCAACGTGGAGGGGATAGGGGGCTACACCTTC.

The V and J genes are TRBV4-1 and TRBJ2-5; 7 nucleotides line up with TRBD1. The J segment lost 3 bases and the V segment lost 0 bases, leaving 4 bases of the junction unmatched. The CDR3 sequence is 15 residues long. The germline V gene has CDR1 MGHRA and CDR2 YSYEKL. The CDR3 reads CASSQEEQGKETQYF. CDR3 DNA: TGCGCCAGCAGCCAAGAAGAACAGGGGAAAGAGACCCAGTACTTC.

The CDR3 protein is CAISDPGQNTEAFF. Here the CDR3 DNA reads TGTGCCATCAGTGACCCTGGACAGAACACTGAAGCTTTCTTT. The chain recombines TRBV10-3 with TRBJ1-1; perhaps TRBD1 as D (5 bases). V lost 3 bases and J lost 1, with 9 bases in between. The CDR3 has 14 residues. CDR1 and CDR2 from the germline V gene are ENHRY and SYGVKD.

In its sample, this clone was seen a few times. V gene TRBV10-3 combines with J gene TRBJ2-7; 7 bases are a match to TRBD1. V lost 6 bases to trimming and J lost 0 bases; unmatched junction nucleotides: 11. This CDR3 comprises 16 residues. Germline V CDR1 and CDR2: ENHRY, SYGVKD. CDR3 protein: CAISGDSASVSYEQYF. The DNA of the CDR3 is TGTGCCATCAGCGGGGACAGCGCATCCGTCTCCTACGAGCAGTACTTC.

The chain is built from TRBV5-4 and TRBJ2-4; 7 bases are a match to TRBD1. The CDR3 has 14 residues. Per germline, CDR1 SGHNT and CDR2 YYREEE (reference sequence). Trimming at V came to 4 bases and at J to 3 bases, leaving 4 bases not matched to a gene. Written as DNA, the CDR3 is TGTGCCAGCAGCCTCCGGGACAGCAAAAACATTCAGTACTTC. This codes for CASSLRDSKNIQYF.

The chain combines TRBV19 with TRBJ1-5; 10 nucleotides line up with TRBD1. V shed 5 bases, J shed 5 bases, and the junction held 9 bases outside the gene matches. The CDR3 is 16 amino acids. Per the germline V gene, CDR1 is LNHDA and CDR2 is SQIVND (reference sequence). CDR3 nucleotide sequence: TGTGCCAGTAGTGTAATACCGGGACAGGGGCATCAGCCCCAGCATTTT. As protein: CASSVIPGQGHQPQHF.

The chain recombines TRBV18 with TRBJ2-3; perhaps TRBD1 as D (5 bases). CDR1 KGHSH and CDR2 LQKENI come from the germline V gene. The CDR3 sequence is 15 residues long. V lost 1 base and J lost 0, with 8 bases in between. The CDR3 bases are TGTGCCAGCTCACCACAGACAGATAGCACAGATACGCAGTATTTT. This encodes CASSPQTDSTDTQYF.

A word on this clone: The junction departs from germline at one end; a sequencing error may be responsible. The rearrangement uses TRBV7-7 and TRBJ2-7; a weak D match, TRBD1 (6 bases). The CDR3 is 15 residues long. From germline, CDR1 is SSHAT and CDR2 FNYEAQ (reference sequence). CDR3 in DNA: TGTGCTAGCAGCCCGGGACACGGAACTTCCTACGAGCAGTACTTC. Its translation: CASSPGHGTSYEQYF.

The CDR3 region has the DNA TGTGCCAGTAGCGTCGGACAGGGGAAGGACTATGGCTACACCTTC. Translation: CASSVGQGKDYGYTF. The chain combines TRBV19 with TRBJ1-2; TRBD1 matches 9 bases. The germline gives CDR1 LNHDA, CDR2 SQIVND (reference sequence). The CDR3 loop spans 15 amino acids. Trimming took 6 bases from V and 3 from J; bases not matched to a gene: 8.

The chain has TRBV3-1 (or the pseudogene TRBV3-2) and TRBJ1-1, with 8 bases lining up with TRBD1. Unmatched junction bases numbered 5, after V lost 5 bases and J lost 0 bases. CDR1 LGHDT and CDR2 YNNKEL come from the germline V gene (reference sequence). The CDR3 loop spans 15 amino acids. The CDR3: CASSSRTGMNTEAFF. The DNA for the CDR3 is TGTGCCAGCAGCTCTCGGACAGGGATGAACACTGAAGCTTTCTTT.

This clone came up once. The chain couples TRBV11-3 to TRBJ2-1, with 9 bases fitting TRBD2. Per germline, CDR1 SGHNT and CDR2 YENEEA. CDR3 size: 14 residues. V dropped 5 bases and J dropped 4; count of bases not matched to a gene: 3. The CDR3 spells CASSPGLAYNEQFF. For the CDR3, the DNA is TGTGCCAGCAGCCCGGGACTAGCTTACAATGAGCAGTTCTTC.

This sequence joins TRBV9 and TRBJ2-7; 7 bases are a match to TRBD1. Trimming took 4 bases from V and 2 from J; bases not matched to a gene: 9. This CDR3 is built from 15 residues. The germline V gene has CDR1 SGDLS and CDR2 YYNGEE. CDR3 nucleotide sequence: TGTGCCAGCAGCCGCAAGGGGACAGTGGCCTACGAGCAGTACTTC. It specifies CASSRKGTVAYEQYF.

This CDR3 is CASSRGGQENTEAFF. CDR3 DNA: TGTGCCAGCAGCCGCGGGGGACAGGAGAACACTGAAGCTTTCTTT. The chain uses TRBV9 and TRBJ1-1; 8 positions agree with TRBD1. Germline CDR1 SGDLS, CDR2 YYNGEE. The CDR3 loop spans 15 amino acids. J was trimmed by 1 base and V by 4 bases; bases with no gene match: 6.

The genes are TRBV6-5 and TRBJ1-1; D ambiguous. Trimming removed 0 bases at V and 1 base at J, with 9 bases between. The CDR3 has 15 amino acids. From germline, CDR1 is MNHEY and CDR2 SVGAGI. The CDR3 reads CASSYSTNENTEAFF. CDR3 bases: TGTGCCAGCAGTTACTCCACTAATGAGAACACTGAAGCTTTCTTT.

CDR3 amino acids: CATSRDFGSAQPQHF. The CDR3 coding sequence is TGTGCCACCAGCAGAGATTTCGGTTCTGCTCAGCCCCAGCATTTT. This chain joins TRBV15 and TRBJ1-5; D unresolved. CDR3 length equals 15 residues. V was shortened by 0 bases and J by 6 bases, with 12 bases between the two germline ends. Germline values: CDR1 LNHNV, CDR2 YYDKDF (reference sequence).

The V call is TRBV15, the J call TRBJ2-7; D possibly corresponds to TRBD1 (6 bases). Germline V gene sequence: CDR1 LNHNV, CDR2 YYDKDF (reference sequence). CDR3 length: 15 residues. Trimming left V 2 bases short and J 2 bases short, with 13 bases between. The CDR3 DNA reads as TGTGCCACCAGCAGACCGGGACAAACAACCTACGAGCAGTACTTC. Its translation is CATSRPGQTTYEQYF.

This clone was found once. The V call is TRBV19, the J call TRBJ1-5, with D possibly TRBD1 on 5 matching bases. The V end lost 6 bases, the J end lost 3 bases, and 15 bases lay between the germline ends. The CDR3 sequence is 15 residues long. CDR1 is LNHDA and CDR2 is SQIVND in the germline V gene (reference sequence). The CDR3: CASSPDSFPNQPQHF. The CDR3 nucleotides read TGTGCCAGTAGCCCCGACAGTTTTCCCAATCAGCCCCAGCATTTT.

Note on this clone: This sample also contains other DNA sequences that code for the same CDR3. The CDR3: CASSTGEKLFF. The CDR3 DNA follows: TGTGCCAGCAGTACGGGGGAAAAACTGTTTTTT. The chain combines TRBV12-3 or TRBV12-4 with TRBJ1-4; D is uncertain. V lost 5 bases and J 8 bases, leaving 6 bases between the germline ends. This CDR3 comprises 11 residues.

This clone has a handful of counts. The sample contains more than one DNA sequence encoding this CDR3. The chain is built from TRBV19 and TRBJ2-7; 8 bases match TRBD1. This CDR3 has 15 residues. V shed 3 bases, J shed 0 bases, and the junction held 4 bases outside the gene matches. Per germline, CDR1 LNHDA and CDR2 SQIVND (reference sequence). This CDR3 is CASSIGDRSSYEQYF. DNA for the CDR3: TGTGCCAGTAGTATTGGGGACAGGAGCTCCTACGAGCAGTACTTC.

In its sample, this clone was seen a few times. This rearrangement joins TRBV19 to TRBJ2-5; D perhaps matches TRBD2 (5 bases). CDR1 and CDR2 (germline): LNHDA, SQIVND (reference sequence). The CDR3 consists of 13 residues. With 5 bases removed from V and 1 base from J, the gap between germline ends came to 8 bases. Here the CDR3 DNA reads TGTGCCAGTAGTGATGGACTCCAAGAGACCCAGTACTTC. It yields the protein CASSDGLQETQYF.

The genes are TRBV4-1 and TRBJ1-5; TRBD1 matches 8 bases. The CDR3 consists of 15 residues. V lost 5 bases, J lost 4 bases, and 7 bases stayed unmatched. Per the germline V gene, CDR1 is MGHRA and CDR2 is YSYEKL. This chain's CDR3 is CASSLDRGRNQPQHF. Here the CDR3 DNA reads TGCGCCAGCAGCTTAGACAGGGGACGGAATCAGCCCCAGCATTTT.

The chain uses TRBV3-1 (or the pseudogene TRBV3-2) and TRBJ1-4, with TRBD1 identical over 9 bases. The germline V gene has CDR1 LGHDT and CDR2 YNNKEL (reference sequence). V lost 4 bases, J lost 14 bases, and 17 bases stayed unmatched. The CDR3 sequence is 16 residues long. CDR3 region: CASSPTGGAAWVNLFF. CDR3 DNA: TGTGCCAGCAGCCCAACAGGGGGCGCAGCTTGGGTCAACCTGTTTTTT.

This clone was seen just once. The chain uses TRBV5-1 and TRBJ1-4, with 9 bases matching TRBD1. Germline CDR1 reads SGHRS; CDR2 reads YFSETQ. The CDR3 extends over 14 amino acids. With 5 bases clipped from V and 7 bases from J, the junction kept 6 bases outside the gene matches. DNA of the CDR3: TGCGCCAGCAGACGGGACAGGGCGGGTGAAAAACTGTTTTTT. It codes for CASRRDRAGEKLFF.

This sequence joins TRBV2 and TRBJ2-7, with 12 bases aligning to TRBD2. This CDR3 contains 15 residues. Germline V gene lookup returns CDR1 SNHLY and CDR2 FYNNEI. V shed 6 bases, J shed 2 bases, and the junction held 5 bases outside the gene matches. The CDR3, as DNA: TGTGCCAGCAGCCGCCTAGCGGGGGGGCCCTACGAGCAGTACTTC. It encodes CASSRLAGGPYEQYF.

The J gene is TRBJ2-1, the V gene TRBV10-2; TRBD2 agrees at 8 bases. The V and J ends lost 4 bases and 3 bases, in that order; junction bases with no gene match: 5. CDR3 size: 15 residues. The germline CDR1 and CDR2 sequences are WSHSY and SAAADI. The CDR3 coding sequence is TGCGCCAGCAGTGGGCGGGGGGACGGCTACAATGAGCAGTTCTTC. This encodes CASSGRGDGYNEQFF.

This rearrangement joins TRBV27 to TRBJ2-5; perhaps TRBD1 as D (6 bases). Trimming left V 7 bases short and J 5 bases short, with 14 bases between. This CDR3 region has 13 residues. Germline CDR1 and CDR2: MNHEY and SMNVEV (reference sequence). CDR3 in amino acids: CASKDSGGETQYF. CDR3 coding DNA: TGTGCCAGCAAGGACAGTGGCGGGGAGACCCAGTACTTC.

J is TRBJ1-2 and V is TRBV7-2, with 7 bases fitting TRBD1. Germline V gene data show CDR1 as SGHTA and CDR2 as FQGNSA. The J segment lost 9 bases and the V segment lost 4 bases, leaving 11 bases of the junction unmatched. The CDR3 contains 14 residues. The CDR3 here is CASSYSRGPGSYTF. In nucleotides, the CDR3 is TGTGCCAGCAGCTACTCGAGGGGGCCGGGGAGCTACACCTTC.

The chain recombines TRBV6-5 with TRBJ1-2; no definite D call. Germline assignment: CDR1 MNHEY and CDR2 SVGAGI. Trimming removed 6 bases from V and 3 bases from J, with 5 bases in between. The CDR3 runs 11 residues. CDR3 amino acids: CASSSHYGYTF. The CDR3 DNA reads as TGTGCCAGCAGCTCTCACTATGGCTACACCTTC.

J is TRBJ1-2 and V is TRBV11-2; D is perhaps TRBD1 (5 bases). CDR1 is SGHAT, CDR2 FQNNGV, per germline. Trimming took off 1 base at V and 6 bases at J, with 6 bases between the two ends. The CDR3 is 12 amino acids. DNA of the CDR3: TGTGCCAGCAGCTTAGGGGGCGATGGCTACACCTTC. Translated, it gives CASSLGGDGYTF.